The 21 T cell receptor beta chains given below trace back to one sample, sequenced in a study of shared clonotypes between healthy human individuals. TCRdb's copy holds only in-frame clones and misses some; the assay was immunoSEQ multiplex PCR. The table has some 2,500,000 clones, 93% seen once. The material sequenced was naive CD4+ T cells from PBMCs. The subset here: CD45RA+ positively selected. The receptors were sampled from a man between 18 and 29 years old in good health. Some clones in this sample may be carry-over from other donors' samples.

For the CDR3, the DNA is TGTGCCAGCAGTTTATGGGATGGGGGTTTATGGGGCTACACCTTC. Its translation is CASSLWDGGLWGYTF. The chain joins TRBV28 to TRBJ1-2; D might be TRBD1 (5 bases). The CDR3 extends over 15 amino acids. V dropped 0 bases and J dropped 8 bases, with 16 bases sitting between them. Germline loops: CDR1 MDHEN, CDR2 SYDVKM.

This clone was observed once. The genes are TRBV2 and TRBJ1-4; D not resolved. Germline V gives CDR1 SNHLY, CDR2 FYNNEI. This CDR3 is built from 14 residues. V was trimmed by 6 bases and J by 7 bases, leaving 15 bases between them. Written as DNA, the CDR3 is TGTGCCAGCAGCTTTGGGTTGGGTGGTGAAAAACTGTTTTTT. Its translation is CASSFGLGGEKLFF.

The chain has TRBV4-2 and TRBJ2-1; D remains unclear. The V gene lost 0 bases and the J gene lost 2 bases, with 8 bases spanning the gap. Germline V lookup: CDR1 LGHNA, CDR2 YNFKEQ. This CDR3 region has 15 residues. The CDR3 reads CASSQEANPYNEQFF. The CDR3 nucleotides are TGTGCCAGCAGCCAAGAAGCGAACCCCTACAATGAGCAGTTCTTC.

J is TRBJ1-2 and V is TRBV10-3; 10 bases fit TRBD1. CDR3 length equals 15 residues. Trimming took 7 bases from V and 5 from J; bases not matched to a gene: 10. Germline assignment: CDR1 ENHRY and CDR2 SYGVKD. CDR3 nucleotides: TGTGCCATCACCTCGACAGGGGGCGGACCGTATGGCTACACCTTC. Protein sequence: CAITSTGGGPYGYTF.

This chain joins TRBV25-1 and TRBJ2-1; no firm D call. Germline lookup yields CDR1 MGHDK and CDR2 SYGVNS. The V and J ends lost 7 bases and 3 bases respectively, with 10 bases between them. The CDR3 is 13 amino acids. The chain's CDR3 is CASTPDGYNEQFF. CDR3 coding DNA: TGTGCCAGCACTCCCGACGGCTACAATGAGCAGTTCTTC.

This chain uses TRBV7-8 with TRBJ2-3; tentatively, D is TRBD1 (6 bases). The CDR3 is 14 residues long. V dropped 4 bases and J dropped 4 bases, with 12 bases sitting between them. Germline V CDR1 and CDR2: SGHVS, FQNEAQ. DNA of the CDR3: TGTGCCAGCAGCTCTTACAGGGAGCCAGATACGCAGTATTTT. This encodes CASSSYREPDTQYF.

The chain is built from TRBV28 and TRBJ2-7, with D perhaps given as TRBD1 or TRBD2 (5 bases each). Germline V CDR1 and CDR2: MDHEN, SYDVKM. This CDR3 contains 13 residues. V was cut by 5 bases and J by 2 bases, with 10 bases left in between. CDR3 DNA: TGTGCCAGCAGTCCGAGGGGTACCTACGAGCAGTACTTC. This gives the protein CASSPRGTYEQYF.

The J gene is TRBJ2-1, the V gene TRBV7-9, with D unresolved. The CDR3 totals 16 residues. V was shortened by 5 bases and J by 1 base, with 15 bases between the two germline ends. CDR1 and CDR2 from the germline V gene are SEHNR and FQNEAQ (reference sequence). The CDR3 is CASSPKVGSSYNEQFF. The CDR3 DNA reads as TGTGCCAGCAGCCCCAAGGTAGGAAGTTCCTACAATGAGCAGTTCTTC. Using reference TRBV7-9 and TRBJ2-1 for the parts outside the CDR3, the full variable domain is DTGVSQNPRHKITKRGQNVTFRCDPISEHNRLYWYRQTLGQGPEFLTYFQNEAQLEKSRLLSDRFSAERPKGSFSTLEIQRTEQGDSAMYLCASSPKVGSSYNEQFFGPGTRLTVL.

V is TRBV18 and J is TRBJ1-1; tentative D call: TRBD1 (6 bases). Trimming removed 6 bases from V and 0 bases from J, with 14 bases in between. Per germline, CDR1 KGHSH and CDR2 LQKENI. The CDR3 is 15 residues long. Here the CDR3 DNA reads TGTGCCAGCTCCCTAGGACAGATTTTGAACACTGAAGCTTTCTTT. Its protein is CASSLGQILNTEAFF. Full variable domain (remainder filled in from reference TRBV18 and TRBJ1-1): NAGVMQNPRHLVRRRGQEARLRCSPMKGHSHVYWYRQLPEEGLKFMVYLQKENIIDESGMPKERFSAEFPKEGPSILRIQQVVRGDSAAYFCASSLGQILNTEAFFGQGTRLTVV.

This clone was seen once. The genes are TRBV19 and TRBJ2-7; possible D gene TRBD1, 6 bases. CDR3 length: 12 residues. Germline-derived CDR1 and CDR2 are LNHDA and SQIVND (reference sequence). Trimming took 7 bases from V and 2 from J, leaving 9 bases between them. The CDR3 sequence: CASTRGTYEQYF. The CDR3 DNA reads as TGTGCCAGTACTAGGGGGACCTACGAGCAGTACTTC.

The chain joins TRBV5-1 to TRBJ2-5; the match to TRBD1 covers 7 bases. The J call is uncertain, as TRBJ2-7 better fits the DNA end. The CDR3 totals 15 residues. Germline loops: CDR1 SGHRS, CDR2 YFSETQ. Here the CDR3 reads CASSLGQPSSYEQYF. Here the CDR3 DNA reads TGCGCCAGCAGCCTGGGACAGCCGAGCTCCTACGAGCAGTACTTC.

V usage is TRBV7-9 and J usage is TRBJ2-6; possibly TRBD2 for D (5 bases). The CDR3 length is 16 residues. Germline CDR1 reads SEHNR; CDR2 reads FQNEAQ (reference sequence). V was clipped by 1 base and J by 3 bases, with 10 bases between them. The CDR3 DNA sequence: TGTGCCAGCAGCTTAGACGGGGAAAGTGGGGCCAACGTCCTGACTTTC. Its protein is CASSLDGESGANVLTF.

This chain uses TRBV28 with TRBJ1-2; perhaps TRBD1 as D (5 bases). V was trimmed by 3 bases and J by 8 bases, leaving 25 bases between them. This CDR3 has 17 residues. Germline-derived CDR1 and CDR2 are MDHEN and SYDVKM. The CDR3 DNA sequence: TGTGCCAGCAGTTTTGAGGGCCGGGACGGAGTCCTTCGGGGCTACACCTTC. This translates into CASSFEGRDGVLRGYTF.

The chain is built from TRBV5-5 and TRBJ1-5; tentative D call: TRBD1 (5 bases). The CDR3 spans 13 residues. V dropped 5 bases and J dropped 5 bases, with 11 bases sitting between them. CDR1 is SGHKS, CDR2 YYEKEE, per germline (reference sequence). CDR3 nucleotide sequence: TGTGCCAGCAGGTACGACAGAGATCAGCCCCAGCATTTT. Translating gives CASRYDRDQPQHF.

The V and J genes are TRBV5-6 and TRBJ2-3; D is possibly TRBD1 (5 bases). V was clipped by 4 bases and J by 4 bases, with 13 bases between them. Germline V gene sequence: CDR1 SGHDT, CDR2 YYEEEE. The CDR3 totals 14 residues. CDR3 region: CASSHDSRADTQYF. The CDR3 nucleotides read TGTGCCAGCAGCCACGACAGTCGGGCAGATACGCAGTATTTT.

The sample holds one count of this clone. The J gene is TRBJ2-1, the V gene TRBV4-2; D possibly corresponds to TRBD2 (5 bases). The CDR3 covers 17 residues. V shed 2 bases and J shed 6 bases, with 20 bases lying between them. Germline CDR1 LGHNA, CDR2 YNFKEQ. CDR3 sequence (DNA): TGTGCCAGCAGCCAACCTCGGGGAACTCAGGTCGGCAATGAGCAGTTCTTC. It specifies CASSQPRGTQVGNEQFF.

The chain has TRBV14 and TRBJ2-3; D perhaps matches TRBD2 (5 bases). The V gene lost 5 bases and the J gene lost 2 bases, with 20 bases spanning the gap. Per the germline V gene, CDR1 is SGHDN and CDR2 is FVKESK. The CDR3 is 17 residues long. CDR3 in amino acids: CASSIRGPSRNTDTQYF. The CDR3 DNA sequence: TGTGCCAGCAGCATTCGTGGGCCTAGCAGGAACACAGATACGCAGTATTTT. The variable domain in full, with the rest retrieved from reference TRBV14 and TRBJ2-3, is EAGVTQFPSHSVIEKGQTVTLRCDPISGHDNLYWYRRVMGKEIKFLLHFVKESKQDESGMPNNRFLAERTGGTYSTLKVQPAELEDSGVYFCASSIRGPSRNTDTQYFGPGTRLTVL.

CDR3 sequence reads: CASSREDSEAFF. The CDR3 bases are TGTGCCAGCTCTCGGGAGGACTCTGAAGCTTTCTTT. The chain recombines TRBV9 with TRBJ1-1; D is ambiguous. CDR3 size: 12 residues. Trimming left V 7 bases short and J 6 bases short, with 13 bases between. Germline CDR1 reads SGDLS; CDR2 reads YYNGEE.

The genes are TRBV25-1 and TRBJ1-2; 10 nucleotides line up with TRBD1. This CDR3 spans 17 amino acids. Germline trimming cut 8 bases from V and 6 bases from J; bases unmatched to any gene: 18. Germline CDR1 reads MGHDK; CDR2 reads SYGVNS. CDR3 residues: CASGDPTSGTGDDGYTF. In nucleotides, the CDR3 is TGTGCCAGCGGGGATCCAACCTCCGGGACAGGGGACGATGGCTACACCTTC.

This clone was observed once. The chain is built from TRBV5-5 and TRBJ1-4; possibly TRBD1 for D (5 bases). CDR1 is SGHKS, CDR2 YYEKEE, per germline (reference sequence). V was shortened by 4 bases and J by 1 base, with 8 bases between the two germline ends. This CDR3 contains 14 residues. The CDR3 region is CASSPGGTNEKLFF. CDR3 bases: TGTGCCAGCAGCCCCGGGGGAACTAATGAAAAACTGTTTTTT.

This clone has just one count. The chain joins TRBV18 to TRBJ2-3; 9 nucleotides line up with TRBD1. There are 15 residues in the CDR3. With 6 bases clipped from V and 4 bases from J, the junction kept 8 bases outside the gene matches. Germline-derived CDR1 and CDR2 are KGHSH and LQKENI. Here the CDR3 reads CASSPGTGSPDTQYF. DNA for the CDR3: TGTGCCAGCTCGCCCGGGACAGGGAGTCCAGATACGCAGTATTTT.